A selection of T cell receptor beta chains follows, all from one sample in a study of regulatory T cells in long-lasting Graves disease. Each CDR3 protein gets one entry after TCRdb re-called the multiplex PCR reads with MiXCR. The sample carries about 430,000 distinct CDR3 sequences, about 15% recorded once. The sample also formed part of further work on T cells in Graves' hyperthyroidism and ophthalmopathy.

The source was peripheral blood mononuclear cells (PBMCs), collected at new diagnosis, from a patient treated with antithyroid drugs. The receptors derive from a woman between 40 and 50 years old with Graves disease. The CDR3 runs from the conserved cysteine through the conserved F or W. The D gene is left open where the match is weak. Clone size appears in some rows only: once, few, many, or a class for an expanded clone.

DNA	CDR3	J	V	size	D
TGTGCCAGCTCAACGGGTCGTTTGGCTTTCTTT	CASSTGRLAFF	TRBJ1-1	TRBV18	many	NA
TGTGCCACGCCAAAGACTGGCAGCTCCTACAATGAGCAGTTCTTC	CATPKTGSSYNEQFF	TRBJ2-1	TRBV2	many	NA
TGTGCCAGCAGTTACGCGGGGACAGGACCACCCCTCCACTTT	CASSYAGTGPPLHF	TRBJ1-6	TRBV6-2/TRBV6-3	few	TRBD1
TGTGCCAGCACCGGGGGGGCAGGGTTGAAGGGAAACACCATATATTTT	CASTGGAGLKGNTIYF	TRBJ1-3	TRBV28	many	NA
TGTGCCAGCAGTTTTGTTGGGGACACCGGGGAGCTGTTTTTT	CASSFVGDTGELFF	TRBJ2-2	TRBV12-3/TRBV12-4	NA	NA
TGTGCCAGCAGTTTCTACAGCCAAGAGACCCAGTACTTC	CASSFYSQETQYF	TRBJ2-5	TRBV27	many	NA
TGTGCCAGCAGTTACCCCACGACAGACCCGATCACCGGGGAGCTGTTTTTT	CASSYPTTDPITGELFF	TRBJ2-2	TRBV6-2/TRBV6-3	NA	NA
TGCGCCAGCAACCCCGGACAGGGATATTATAATGAGCAGTTCTTC	CASNPGQGYYNEQFF	TRBJ2-1	TRBV5-1	many	TRBD1
TGTGCCACCAGTGATCGATTGGACAGACAAGAGACCCAGTACTTC	CATSDRLDRQETQYF	TRBJ2-5	TRBV24-1	NA	NA
TGTGCCAGCAGCGCGGCTAGGGACACAGATACGCAGTATTTT	CASSAARDTDTQYF	TRBJ2-3	TRBV7-3	many	NA
TGTGCCAGCAGTCCGGACAGGGTGGGTGGAAACACCATATATTTT	CASSPDRVGGNTIYF	TRBJ1-3	TRBV12-3/TRBV12-4	many	TRBD1
TGTGCCAGCAGCGTAGATTCTCGATCGGACGTTCATAATGAAAAACTGTTTTTT	CASSVDSRSDVHNEKLFF	TRBJ1-4	TRBV9	few	NA
TGTGCCAGCAGCCCCGGTCTAGCTTCCTACAATGAGCAGTTCTTC	CASSPGLASYNEQFF	TRBJ2-1	TRBV28	many	NA
TGTGCCAGTAGTGTACGGAGCAATCTACTAGCGGGTACTAGCCATGAGCAGTTCTTC	CASSVRSNLLAGTSHEQFF	TRBJ2-1	TRBV19	many	TRBD2
TGTGCCAGCAGCCGCACTAGATCCGAGCAGTACTTC	CASSRTRSEQYF	TRBJ2-7	TRBV2	many	NA
TGTGCCAGCAGCCAAGATTGGGAAGTCAAAAACATTCAGTACTTC	CASSQDWEVKNIQYF	TRBJ2-4	TRBV3-1	NA	NA
TGTGCCAGCAGTGTCGCCCCAGATACGCAGTATTTT	CASSVAPDTQYF	TRBJ2-3	TRBV2	many	NA
TGTGCCAGCAGCGGACAGGGGGCTAGCACAGATACGCAGTATTTT	CASSGQGASTDTQYF	TRBJ2-3	TRBV9	NA	TRBD1
TGTGCCAGCAGCCCTGGGCTAGCGACGGGAACAGATACGCAGTATTTT	CASSPGLATGTDTQYF	TRBJ2-3	TRBV7-8	many	NA
TGTGCCAGCAGCTTAGTGTCGAGGAATCAGCCCCAGCATTTT	CASSLVSRNQPQHF	TRBJ1-5	TRBV11-2	NA	NA
TGTGCCTGGAGTGTAGCCAGCTACGAGCAGTACTTC	CAWSVASYEQYF	TRBJ2-7	TRBV30	NA	NA
TGTGCCAGCAGTTTATACTGGACAGCTTCCTACGAGCAGTACTTC	CASSLYWTASYEQYF	TRBJ2-7	TRBV27	many	NA
TGTGCCAGCAGTTTATGGACCGGGACAGGGGGCGGATACACTGAAGCTTTCTTT	CASSLWTGTGGGYTEAFF	TRBJ1-1	TRBV28	NA	TRBD1
TGTGCCAGCAGCAAGGACGGTCCCTCCTACGAGCAGTACTTC	CASSKDGPSYEQYF	TRBJ2-7	TRBV9	few	NA
TGTGCCAGTAGAGGCCTCAGGGAAGGGCCGAACACTGAAGCTTTCTTT	CASRGLREGPNTEAFF	TRBJ1-1	TRBV19	many	NA
TGTGCCAGCAGTTTGTGGCAGGGGGGAGAGACCCAGTACTTC	CASSLWQGGETQYF	TRBJ2-5	TRBV12-3/TRBV12-4	many	NA
TGTGCCAGCAGCTCCCACCCTGTTCTAGCGGGGAGGGATTACGAGCAGTACTTC	CASSSHPVLAGRDYEQYF	TRBJ2-7	TRBV7-9	few	TRBD2
TGTGCCAGCAGACAAGCGGGGGACACCGGGGAGCTGTTTTTT	CASRQAGDTGELFF	TRBJ2-2	TRBV7-3	NA	TRBD2
TGTGCCAGCAGCGTAGCTGGTTGGGGGGCCGTCACCGGGGAGCTGTTTTTT	CASSVAGWGAVTGELFF	TRBJ2-2	TRBV9	few	NA
TGCGCCAGCAGCCAAGGCCGACAGGGTTATCAGCCCCAGCATTTT	CASSQGRQGYQPQHF	TRBJ1-5	TRBV4-1	NA	TRBD1
TGTGCCAGCAGCCAAGATGAGGGTGGAAGCACAGATACGCAGTATTTT	CASSQDEGGSTDTQYF	TRBJ2-3	TRBV3-1	NA	NA
TGTGCCAGCAGGTCACAGGGGGGAATAAAGACCCAGTACTTC	CASRSQGGIKTQYF	TRBJ2-5	TRBV28	many	TRBD1
TGTGCCAGCAGTTACTCAGGAGCGGGAGGGCCTACCTACAATGAGCAGTTCTTC	CASSYSGAGGPTYNEQFF	TRBJ2-1	TRBV6-5	NA	TRBD2
TGTGCCAGCAGCCTACAGGACAGGACTAGGGAGCAGTACTTC	CASSLQDRTREQYF	TRBJ2-7	TRBV7-9	NA	NA
TGTGCCAGCTCACCCCCGGCCGGGGAGCTGTTTTTT	CASSPPAGELFF	TRBJ2-2	TRBV18	NA	NA
TGCGCCAGCAGCTCCCCCTTGCGATCCGGAAACACTGAAGCTTTCTTT	CASSSPLRSGNTEAFF	TRBJ1-1	TRBV5-1	NA	NA
TGTGCCAGCTCATCGCGGACTAGCGGTGGGGGGAGTGAGCAGTTCTTC	CASSSRTSGGGSEQFF	TRBJ2-1	TRBV18	NA	TRBD2
TGTGCCAGCAGTTATCGGAGGGGGGCAACTAATGAAAAACTGTTTTTT	CASSYRRGATNEKLFF	TRBJ1-4	TRBV6-2/TRBV6-3	NA	NA
TGTGCCAGTAGTATTGACAGGGGAGCCTACAATGAGCAGTTCTTC	CASSIDRGAYNEQFF	TRBJ2-1	TRBV19	many	TRBD1
TGTGCCAGTAGTGGGACAAGCTGGGAGCAGTTCTTC	CASSGTSWEQFF	TRBJ2-1	TRBV19	once	NA
TGTGCCAGCAGCCAGGCCACAGGGTTT	CASSQATGF	TRBJ1-4	TRBV28	many	NA
TGTGCCAGCAGCCAAGAGGACAGGGAGACCCAGTACTTC	CASSQEDRETQYF	TRBJ2-5	TRBV3-1	few	TRBD1
TGTGCCAGCAGCCGGATGGGACAGCACAATGAGCAGTTCTTC	CASSRMGQHNEQFF	TRBJ2-1	TRBV28	many	TRBD1
TGTGCCAGCAGTTGGGCTGGGCTAGTCACAGATACGCAGTATTTT	CASSWAGLVTDTQYF	TRBJ2-3	TRBV28	few	NA